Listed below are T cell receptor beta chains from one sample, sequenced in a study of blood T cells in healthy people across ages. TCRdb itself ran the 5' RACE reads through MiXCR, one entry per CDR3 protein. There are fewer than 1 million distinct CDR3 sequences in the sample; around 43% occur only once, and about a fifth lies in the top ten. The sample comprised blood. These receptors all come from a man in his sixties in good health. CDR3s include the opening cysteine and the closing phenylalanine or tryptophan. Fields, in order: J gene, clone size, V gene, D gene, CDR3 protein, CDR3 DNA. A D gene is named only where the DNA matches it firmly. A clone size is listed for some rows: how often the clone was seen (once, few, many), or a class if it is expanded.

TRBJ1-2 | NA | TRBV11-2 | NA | CASSLGTPKSYTF | TGTGCCAGCAGCTTAGGGACACCAAAGAGCTACACCTTC
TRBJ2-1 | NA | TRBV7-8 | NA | CASSRNPGDGRSEQFF | TGTGCCAGCAGCCGGAATCCCGGGGACGGGAGAAGTGAGCAGTTCTTC
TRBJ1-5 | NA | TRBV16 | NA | CASSQWGEMNQPQHF | TGTGCCAGCAGCCAATGGGGTGAGATGAATCAGCCCCAGCATTTT
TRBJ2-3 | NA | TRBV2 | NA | CASSQGRRDTQYF | TGTGCCAGCAGTCAGGGGCGCAGGGATACGCAGTATTTT
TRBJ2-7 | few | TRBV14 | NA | CASSQLREQYF | TGTGCCAGCAGCCAATTACGTGAGCAGTACTTC
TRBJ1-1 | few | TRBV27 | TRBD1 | CATLWFVQGAKAEAFF | TGTGCCACCCTATGGTTCGTACAGGGGGCGAAGGCTGAAGCTTTCTTT
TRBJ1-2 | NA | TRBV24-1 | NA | CATSVTLNYGYTF | TGTGCCACCAGTGTAACACTTAACTATGGCTACACCTTC
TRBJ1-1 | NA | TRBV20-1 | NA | CGAREAGKNTEAFF | TGCGGTGCTAGAGAGGCAGGGAAAAACACTGAAGCTTTCTTT
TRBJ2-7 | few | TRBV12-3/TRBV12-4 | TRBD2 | CASNSGGAREQYF | TGTGCCAGCAATAGCGGGGGGGCCAGGGAGCAGTACTTC
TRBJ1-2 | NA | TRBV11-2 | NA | CAGSLTGGGYTF | TGTGCCGGCAGCTTAACCGGCGGAGGCTACACCTTC
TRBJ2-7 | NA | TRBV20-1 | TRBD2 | CSATVLLAGAGEQYF | TGCAGTGCCACAGTATTACTAGCGGGGGCAGGCGAGCAGTACTTC
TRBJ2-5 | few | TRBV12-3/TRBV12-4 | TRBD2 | CASSQGLAGNPYF | TGTGCCAGCAGCCAAGGACTAGCGGGGAACCCGTACTTC
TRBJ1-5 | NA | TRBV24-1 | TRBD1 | CATSESGTGGNQPQHF | TGTGCCACCAGTGAGTCTGGGACAGGGGGAAATCAGCCCCAGCATTTT
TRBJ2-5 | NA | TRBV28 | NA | CASSFELYQETQYF | TGTGCCAGTAGTTTCGAGCTATACCAAGAGACCCAGTACTTC
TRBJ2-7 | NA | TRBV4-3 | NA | CASSQVLDETYEQYF | TGCGCCAGCAGCCAAGTCCTGGACGAAACCTACGAGCAGTACTTC
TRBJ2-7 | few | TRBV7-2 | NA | CASSVAPPGQASSYEQYF | TGTGCCAGCAGCGTAGCGCCGCCGGGGCAGGCAAGCTCCTACGAGCAGTACTTC
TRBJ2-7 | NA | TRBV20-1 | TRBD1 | CSAKPLGQGTYEQYF | TGCAGTGCTAAACCTCTAGGACAGGGGACCTACGAGCAGTACTTC
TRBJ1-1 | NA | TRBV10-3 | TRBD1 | CAISGQGAAAEAFF | TGTGCCATCAGTGGACAGGGGGCTGCAGCTGAAGCTTTCTTT
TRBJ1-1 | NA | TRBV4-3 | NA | CASSQDQGRVNTEAFF | TGCGCCAGCAGCCAAGATCAGGGTAGGGTGAACACTGAAGCTTTCTTT
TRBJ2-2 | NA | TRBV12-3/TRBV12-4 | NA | CASSLSGGNIPGELFF | TGTGCCAGCAGCCTTTCTGGGGGGAACATACCGGGGGAGCTGTTTTTT
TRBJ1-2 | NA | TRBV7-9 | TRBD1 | CASSPRDRIIYGYTF | TGTGCCAGCAGCCCTAGGGACAGAATTATCTATGGCTACACCTTC
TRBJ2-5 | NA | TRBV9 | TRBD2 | CASNKGLVDNEQYF | TGTGCCAGCAACAAGGGACTAGTGGACAATGAGCAGTACTTC
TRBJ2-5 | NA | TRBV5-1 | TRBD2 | CASSLMASGSLETQYF | TGCGCCAGCAGCTTGATGGCTAGCGGCTCACTCGAGACCCAGTACTTC
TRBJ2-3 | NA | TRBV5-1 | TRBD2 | CASSLSGVRGDTQYF | TGCGCCAGCAGCTTAAGCGGGGTAAGAGGAGATACGCAGTATTTT
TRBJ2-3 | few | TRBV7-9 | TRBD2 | CASSLLAGAITDTQYF | TGTGCCAGCAGCTTACTAGCGGGGGCAATCACAGATACGCAGTATTTT
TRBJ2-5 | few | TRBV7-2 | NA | CASTPRARETQYF | TGTGCCAGCACCCCGCGGGCGAGAGAGACCCAGTACTTC
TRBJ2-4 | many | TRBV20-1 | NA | CSARDGRRLAKNIQYF | TGCAGTGCTAGAGATGGGAGAAGATTAGCCAAAAACATTCAGTACTTC
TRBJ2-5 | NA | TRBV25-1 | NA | CASSEVDPDRAQETQYF | TGTGCCAGCAGTGAAGTTGATCCGGACAGAGCCCAAGAGACCCAGTACTTC
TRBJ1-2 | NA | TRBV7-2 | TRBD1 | CASSKQGVAYGYTF | TGTGCCAGCAGCAAACAGGGGGTAGCCTATGGCTACACCTTC
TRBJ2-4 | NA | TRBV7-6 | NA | CASSLAPAGIQYF | TGTGCCAGCAGCTTAGCGCCGGCAGGCATTCAGTACTTC
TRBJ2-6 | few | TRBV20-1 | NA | CSARVRGSPGANVLTF | TGCAGTGCTAGAGTGAGGGGGAGTCCTGGGGCCAACGTCCTGACTTTC
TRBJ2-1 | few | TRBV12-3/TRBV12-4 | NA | CASSLSNSYNEQFF | TGTGCCAGCAGTTTGTCCAACTCCTACAATGAGCAGTTCTTC
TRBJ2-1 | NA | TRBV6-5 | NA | CASRAWGRYNEQFF | TGTGCCAGCAGGGCCTGGGGACGCTACAATGAGCAGTTCTTC
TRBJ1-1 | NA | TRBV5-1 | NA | CASSFTRDTEAFF | TGCGCCAGCAGCTTCACCCGCGACACTGAAGCTTTCTTT
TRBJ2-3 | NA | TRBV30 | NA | CAWSILRGGVVDTQYF | TGTGCCTGGAGTATCCTTCGGGGCGGGGTGGTAGATACGCAGTATTTT
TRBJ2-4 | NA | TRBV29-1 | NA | CSVEAGIDIQYF | TGCAGCGTTGAAGCAGGGATCGACATTCAGTACTTC
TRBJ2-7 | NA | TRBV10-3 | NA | CAISEGVGEQYF | TGTGCCATCAGTGAAGGGGTAGGGGAGCAGTACTTC
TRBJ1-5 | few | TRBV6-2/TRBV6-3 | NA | CASTDRNRPNQPQHF | TGTGCCAGCACCGACAGGAACAGGCCGAATCAGCCCCAGCATTTT
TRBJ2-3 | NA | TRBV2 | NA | CASSWSVPSTDTQYF | TGTGCCAGCAGCTGGAGCGTCCCCTCCACAGATACGCAGTATTTT
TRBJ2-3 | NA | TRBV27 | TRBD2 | CASSPRLARTDTQYF | TGTGCCAGCAGTCCCCGACTAGCGCGGACAGATACGCAGTATTTT
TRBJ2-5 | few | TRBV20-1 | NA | CSASARGETQYF | TGCAGTGCTAGTGCCAGGGGAGAGACCCAGTACTTC
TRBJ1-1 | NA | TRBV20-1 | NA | CSARVNRASEAFF | TGCAGTGCTAGAGTTAACAGGGCCAGTGAAGCTTTCTTT
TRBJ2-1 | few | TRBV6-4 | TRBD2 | CASSDWGLAASYNEQFF | TGTGCCAGCAGTGACTGGGGACTAGCGGCCTCCTACAATGAGCAGTTCTTC
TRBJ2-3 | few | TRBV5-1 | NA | CASSFLGGDTDTQYF | TGCGCCAGCAGCTTTCTCGGGGGAGACACAGATACGCAGTATTTT
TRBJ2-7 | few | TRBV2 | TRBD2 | CASSESAGGLAYEQYF | TGTGCCAGCAGTGAATCGGCGGGGGGACTAGCCTACGAGCAGTACTTC
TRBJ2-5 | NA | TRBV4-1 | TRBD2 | CASSHREVVLAEDQETQYF | TGCGCCAGCAGCCACAGAGAGGTAGTACTAGCGGAGGACCAAGAGACCCAGTACTTC
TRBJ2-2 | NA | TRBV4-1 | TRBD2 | CASSQPSGHLNTGELFF | TGCGCCAGCAGCCAACCTAGCGGGCACTTGAACACCGGGGAGCTGTTTTTT
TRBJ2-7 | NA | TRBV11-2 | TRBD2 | CASSLDRASGGAQYF | TGTGCCAGCAGCTTAGATCGGGCGAGCGGGGGTGCGCAGTACTTC
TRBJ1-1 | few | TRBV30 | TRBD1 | CAWKGQALRGEAFF | TGTGCCTGGAAGGGACAGGCCCTAAGAGGTGAAGCTTTCTTT
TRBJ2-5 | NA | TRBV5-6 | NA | CASSLAGSRAISIQETQYF | TGTGCCAGCAGCTTGGCGGGCTCCAGGGCCATATCGATTCAAGAGACCCAGTACTTC
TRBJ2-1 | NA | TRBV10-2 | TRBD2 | CASSDSRGVNEQFF | TGCGCCAGCAGTGATAGTCGGGGGGTCAATGAGCAGTTCTTC
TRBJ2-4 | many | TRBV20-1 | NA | CSAGLGGNIQYF | TGCAGTGCCGGGCTAGGGGGGAACATTCAGTACTTC
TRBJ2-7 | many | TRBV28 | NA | CASSFVGGASYEQYF | TGTGCCAGCAGTTTTGTTGGGGGCGCTTCCTACGAGCAGTACTTC
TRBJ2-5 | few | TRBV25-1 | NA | CASSESGTSFGGKETQYF | TGTGCCAGCAGTGAATCAGGGACCAGCTTTGGGGGAAAAGAGACCCAGTACTTC